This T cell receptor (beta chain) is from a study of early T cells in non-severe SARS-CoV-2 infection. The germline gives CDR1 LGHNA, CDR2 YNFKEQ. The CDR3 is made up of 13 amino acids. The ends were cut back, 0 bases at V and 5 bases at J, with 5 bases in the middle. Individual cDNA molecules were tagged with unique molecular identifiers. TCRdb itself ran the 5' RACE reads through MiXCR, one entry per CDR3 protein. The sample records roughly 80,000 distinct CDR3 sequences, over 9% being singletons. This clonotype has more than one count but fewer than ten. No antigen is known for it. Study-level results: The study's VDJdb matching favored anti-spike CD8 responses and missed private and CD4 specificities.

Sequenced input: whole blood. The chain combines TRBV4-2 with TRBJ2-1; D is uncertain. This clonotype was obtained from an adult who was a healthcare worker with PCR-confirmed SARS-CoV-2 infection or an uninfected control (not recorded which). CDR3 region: CASSQDTNNEQFF. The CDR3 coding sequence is TGTGCCAGCAGCCAAGACACGAACAATGAGCAGTTCTTC.